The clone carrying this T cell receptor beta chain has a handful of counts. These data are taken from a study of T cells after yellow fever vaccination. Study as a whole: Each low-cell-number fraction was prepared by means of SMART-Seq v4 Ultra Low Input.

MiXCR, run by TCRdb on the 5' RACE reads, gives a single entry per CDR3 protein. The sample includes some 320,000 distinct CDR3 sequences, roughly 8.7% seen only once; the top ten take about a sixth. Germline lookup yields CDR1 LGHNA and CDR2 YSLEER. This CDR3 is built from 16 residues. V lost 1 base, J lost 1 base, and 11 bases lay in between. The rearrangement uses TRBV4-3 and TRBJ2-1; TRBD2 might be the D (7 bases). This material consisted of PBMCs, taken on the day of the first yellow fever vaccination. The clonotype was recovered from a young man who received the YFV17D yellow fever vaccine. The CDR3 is CASSQGGGASYNEQFF. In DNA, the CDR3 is TGCGCCAGCAGCCAAGGAGGGGGGGCGTCCTACAATGAGCAGTTCTTC.